Listed here are 16 T cell receptor beta chains from one sample, sequenced in a study of blood T cells in healthy people across ages. Primed by a sample-barcoded 5' primer and a J-beta primer mix, a second PCR proceeded for about 6 to 11 cycles. TCRdb re-called the 5' RACE reads through MiXCR, storing one row per CDR3 protein. Of about 800,000 distinct CDR3 sequences in the sample, approximately 25% were seen once. The same data also contributed to another study, on T cells of mothers and their children.

The sequenced sample consisted of blood. The source is a boy aged 5-17 years in good health.

This chain uses TRBV27 with TRBJ2-5; tentatively, D is TRBD1 (6 bases). V shed 6 bases and J shed 4 bases, with 12 bases lying between them. This CDR3 is 13 amino acids long. The germline CDR1 and CDR2 sequences are MNHEY and SMNVEV (reference sequence). CDR3 in amino acids: CASRQGIGETQYF. The CDR3 coding sequence is TGTGCCAGCAGACAGGGAATTGGAGAGACCCAGTACTTC.

This chain uses TRBV4-3 with TRBJ1-4; 9 bases are shared with TRBD1. CDR1 and CDR2 from the germline V gene are LGHNA and YSLEER. Trimming removed 5 bases from V and 8 bases from J; junction bases left unmatched: 9. The CDR3 is 15 amino acids. DNA for the CDR3: TGCGCCAGCAGCTCAGACGGGACAGGGAGGGAAAAACTGTTTTTT. Translation gives CASSSDGTGREKLFF.

The chain links TRBV15 to TRBJ2-5, with D possibly called TRBD1 or TRBD2 (6 bases each). Trimming removed 0 bases from V and 1 base from J, with 15 bases in between. Germline V lookup: CDR1 LNHNV, CDR2 YYDKDF (reference sequence). This CDR3 has 17 amino acids. The CDR3 sequence: CATSRDTGGLPQETQYF. DNA of the CDR3: TGTGCCACCAGCAGAGATACCGGGGGCCTCCCCCAAGAGACCCAGTACTTC.

This clonotype was recorded a few times. This CDR3 reads CASSVEGSPPGELFF. As DNA, the CDR3 is TGTGCCAGCAGCGTAGAGGGGTCTCCCCCCGGGGAGCTGTTTTTT. This chain connects TRBV9 to TRBJ2-2, with D perhaps matching TRBD1 (5 bases). V was pared by 0 bases and J by 6 bases, with 12 bases between. Germline loops: CDR1 SGDLS, CDR2 YYNGEE. The CDR3 has 15 residues.

Here the CDR3 DNA reads TGCAGTGTTTTCCTCTACGACAGGGGGCGTGGGAATGAGCAGTTCTTC. This translates into CSVFLYDRGRGNEQFF. This chain connects TRBV20-1 to TRBJ2-5; 10 bases are shared with TRBD1. The better agreement between TRBJ2-1 and the DNA end casts doubt on the J call. From germline, CDR1 is DFQATT and CDR2 SNEGSKA (reference sequence). The CDR3 runs 16 residues.

The table lists this clonotype with a few counts. The chain has TRBV4-1 and TRBJ2-7; D remains ambiguous. The germline gives CDR1 MGHRA, CDR2 YSYEKL. V was pared by 3 bases and J by 1 base, with 10 bases between. The CDR3 totals 14 residues. The CDR3 loop reads CASSQGDGSYEQYF. DNA for the CDR3: TGCGCCAGCAGCCAGGGCGACGGTTCCTACGAGCAGTACTTC.

This chain uses TRBV19 with TRBJ2-7, with D uncertain. V was shortened by 4 bases and J by 0 bases, with 10 bases between the two germline ends. Germline CDR1 reads LNHDA; CDR2 reads SQIVND (reference sequence). This CDR3 contains 14 residues. The CDR3 DNA is TGTGCCAGTAGTAAGGTGGTGGGCTCCTACGAGCAGTACTTC. It specifies CASSKVVGSYEQYF.

This clonotype has more than one count but fewer than ten. V usage is TRBV4-1 and J usage is TRBJ2-4; D perhaps matches TRBD1 (6 bases). Germline V lookup: CDR1 MGHRA, CDR2 YSYEKL. Trimming left V 6 bases short and J 0 bases short, with 15 bases between. The CDR3 extends over 16 amino acids. CDR3 residues: CASSSRDIVAKNIQYF. As DNA, the CDR3 is TGCGCCAGCAGTTCTCGGGACATTGTAGCCAAAAACATTCAGTACTTC.

This clonotype has only a few counts. The chain is built from TRBV6-1 and TRBJ1-6, with D unresolved. The germline V gene has CDR1 MNHNS and CDR2 SASEGT. V dropped 3 bases and J dropped 6 bases, with 9 bases sitting between them. The CDR3 spans 14 residues. The DNA for the CDR3 is TGTGCCAGCAGTGATGGACCGATTAATTCACCCCTCCACTTT. This codes for CASSDGPINSPLHF.

This clonotype was seen a few times. The chain has TRBV29-1 and TRBJ2-7; D possibly matches TRBD1 or TRBD2 (5 bases each). With 4 bases removed from V and 2 bases from J, the gap between germline ends came to 9 bases. The germline gives CDR1 SQVTM, CDR2 ANQGSEA. The CDR3 is 12 residues long. CDR3: CSVAGSAYEQYF. CDR3 DNA sequence: TGCAGCGTTGCAGGGAGCGCCTACGAGCAGTACTTC.

This clonotype was seen a few times. This rearrangement joins TRBV27 to TRBJ1-4, with a possible D match to TRBD1 (6 bases). Trimming removed 3 bases at V and 6 bases at J, with 14 bases between. In germline, CDR1 is MNHEY, CDR2 SMNVEV (reference sequence). The CDR3 totals 15 residues. CDR3 sequence (DNA): TGTGCCAGCAGTTTCCAGGGGCGCCTTTATGAAAAACTGTTTTTT. This gives the protein CASSFQGRLYEKLFF.

The chain is built from TRBV7-9 and TRBJ2-1; 10 bases fit TRBD2. This CDR3 has 13 amino acids. From germline, CDR1 is SEHNR and CDR2 FQNEAQ (reference sequence). With V trimmed by 5 bases and J by 9 bases, 4 bases remained unmatched. The CDR3 DNA follows: TGTGCCAGCAGCGTAGGACTAGCGGTTGAGCAGTTCTTC. Translation: CASSVGLAVEQFF.

V usage is TRBV11-3 and J usage is TRBJ2-3; TRBD2 aligns across 8 bases. CDR1 and CDR2 (germline): SGHNT, YENEEA. This CDR3 contains 15 residues. Losses at the gene ends were 8 bases for V and 5 bases for J; bases not matched to a gene: 12. The CDR3 sequence: CASSRGGPMGDTQYF. Here the CDR3 DNA reads TGTGCCAGCTCCCGCGGGGGGCCAATGGGAGATACGCAGTATTTT.

This chain joins TRBV28 and TRBJ2-5; D may be TRBD1 (6 bases). With the DNA end fitting TRBJ2-7 better, the J assignment may be wrong. The germline gives CDR1 MDHEN, CDR2 SYDVKM. The CDR3 is 14 amino acids. The CDR3 protein is CASRRDRTPYEQYF. The CDR3 DNA sequence: TGTGCCAGCAGGAGAGACAGGACACCCTACGAGCAGTACTTC.

This clonotype came up many times. V gene TRBV28 combines with J gene TRBJ1-2, with D perhaps matching TRBD1 (5 bases). V lost 5 bases and J 2 bases, leaving 12 bases between the germline ends. The germline V gene encodes CDR1 MDHEN and CDR2 SYDVKM. This CDR3 comprises 14 residues. The CDR3 nucleotides read TGTGCCAGCAGTCCTGGGACCGCGAACTATGGCTACACCTTC. The encoded protein is CASSPGTANYGYTF.

This clonotype came up a few times. This CDR3 reads CASSFGQILAKNIQYF. The CDR3, as DNA: TGTGCCAGCAGTTTTGGCCAGATCCTAGCCAAAAACATTCAGTACTTC. The J gene is TRBJ2-4, the V gene TRBV12-3 or TRBV12-4; D uncertain. The CDR3 is 16 residues long. Trimming removed 3 bases at V and 0 bases at J, with 12 bases between.